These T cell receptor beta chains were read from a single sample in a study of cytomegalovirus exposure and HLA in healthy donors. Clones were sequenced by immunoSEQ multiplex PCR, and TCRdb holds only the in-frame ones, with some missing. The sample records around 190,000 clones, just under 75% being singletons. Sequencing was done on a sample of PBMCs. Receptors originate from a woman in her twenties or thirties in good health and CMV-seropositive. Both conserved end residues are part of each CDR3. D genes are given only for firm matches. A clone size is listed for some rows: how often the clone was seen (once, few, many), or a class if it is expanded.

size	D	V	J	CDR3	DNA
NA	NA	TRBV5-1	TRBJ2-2	CASSSGALNTGELFF	TGCGCCAGCAGTTCTGGAGCGCTGAACACCGGGGAGCTGTTTTTT
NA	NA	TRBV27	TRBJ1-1	CAARDNGEAFF	TGTGCCGCCCGGGACAACGGTGAAGCTTTCTTT
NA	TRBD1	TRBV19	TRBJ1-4	CASSTGVYDEKLFF	TGTGCCAGTAGCACAGGGGTGTACGACGAAAAACTGTTTTTT
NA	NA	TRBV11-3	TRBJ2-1	CASSSSGRGSYNEQFF	TGTGCCAGCAGCTCCTCGGGGCGGGGCTCCTACAATGAGCAGTTCTTC
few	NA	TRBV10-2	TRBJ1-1	CASSRDTYTEAFF	TGCGCCAGCAGCCGAGACACCTACACTGAAGCTTTCTTT
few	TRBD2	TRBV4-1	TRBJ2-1	CASSQGLAGGLEGNEQFF	TGCGCCAGCAGCCAAGGACTAGCGGGAGGGTTGGAGGGCAATGAGCAGTTCTTC
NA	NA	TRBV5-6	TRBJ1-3	CASSLGGSGNTIYF	TGTGCCAGCAGCCTCGGGGGTTCCGGAAACACCATATATTTT
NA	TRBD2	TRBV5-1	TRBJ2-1	CASTLIVTSGRAPYYNEQFF	TGCGCCAGCACCCTGATAGTGACTAGCGGGAGGGCTCCCTACTACAATGAGCAGTTCTTC
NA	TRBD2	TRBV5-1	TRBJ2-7	CASSLFSSASGSLRYEQYF	TGCGCCAGCAGCTTGTTCTCTTCGGCTAGCGGGAGTTTAAGATACGAGCAGTACTTC
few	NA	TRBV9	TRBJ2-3	CASTPKTGTDTQYF	TGTGCCAGCACCCCGAAGACAGGCACAGATACGCAGTATTTT
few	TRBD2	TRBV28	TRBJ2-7	CASSPRTSGSYEQYF	TGTGCCAGCAGCCCGCGGACTAGCGGGTCCTACGAGCAGTACTTC
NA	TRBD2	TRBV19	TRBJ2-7	CASSIPGTRGYEQYF	TGTGCCAGTAGTATACCCGGGACTAGAGGCTACGAGCAGTACTTC
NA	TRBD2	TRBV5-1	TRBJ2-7	CASSYGLAHYEQYF	TGCGCCAGCAGTTATGGACTAGCGCACTACGAGCAGTACTTC
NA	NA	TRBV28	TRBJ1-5	CASSLRGGRRQNQPQHF	TGTGCCAGCAGTTTAAGGGGCGGACGGCGCCAAAATCAGCCCCAGCATTTT
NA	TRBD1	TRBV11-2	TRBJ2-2	CASSLPTGSPGELFF	TGTGCCAGCAGCCTGCCGACAGGGTCCCCCGGGGAGCTGTTTTTT
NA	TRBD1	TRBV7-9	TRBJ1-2	CASSLGTDYGYTF	TGTGCCAGCAGCTTGGGGACAGACTATGGCTACACCTTC
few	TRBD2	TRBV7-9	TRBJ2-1	CASSFSGSYNEQFF	TGTGCCAGCAGCTTTAGCGGGTCCTACAATGAGCAGTTCTTC
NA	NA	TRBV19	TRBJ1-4	CASTPGGSGEKLFF	TGTGCCAGTACCCCCGGTGGGTCGGGTGAAAAACTGTTTTTT
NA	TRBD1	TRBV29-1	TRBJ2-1	CSADRVDEQFF	TGCAGCGCCGACAGGGTCGATGAGCAGTTCTTC
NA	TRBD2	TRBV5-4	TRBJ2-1	CASSRPSGIYNEQFF	TGTGCCAGCAGCCGACCGAGCGGGATTTACAATGAGCAGTTCTTC
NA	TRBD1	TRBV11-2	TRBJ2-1	CASSLAGTGVYNEQFF	TGTGCCAGCAGCTTAGCGGGGACAGGGGTTTACAATGAGCAGTTCTTC
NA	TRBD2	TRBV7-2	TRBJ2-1	CASSLRTSGRPYNEQFF	TGTGCCAGCAGCCTAAGGACTAGCGGGAGACCCTACAATGAGCAGTTCTTC
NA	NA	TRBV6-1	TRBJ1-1	CASSRQASLMAFF	TGTGCCAGCAGTCGACAGGCCTCGCTCATGGCTTTCTTT
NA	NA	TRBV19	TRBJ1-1	CASRNRNTEAFF	TGTGCCAGTAGAAACAGGAACACTGAAGCTTTCTTT
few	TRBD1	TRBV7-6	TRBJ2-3	CASSFSGGWGQDTDTQYF	TGTGCCAGCAGCTTTAGCGGAGGGTGGGGACAGGACACAGATACGCAGTATTTT
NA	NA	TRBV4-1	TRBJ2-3	CASSQEGSGAQDTQYF	TGCGCCAGCAGCCAAGAAGGGTCAGGGGCCCAAGATACGCAGTATTTT
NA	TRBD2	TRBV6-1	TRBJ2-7	CASSDGAGGREQYF	TGTGCCAGCAGTGACGGCGCGGGAGGCCGGGAGCAGTACTTC
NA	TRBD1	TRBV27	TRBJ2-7	CASSVSGTGFYEQYF	TGTGCCAGCAGTGTATCCGGGACAGGGTTCTACGAGCAGTACTTC
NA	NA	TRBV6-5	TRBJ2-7	CASSGGTGIPYEQYF	TGTGCCAGCAGTGGGGGGACGGGTATCCCCTACGAGCAGTACTTC
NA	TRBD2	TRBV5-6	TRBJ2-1	CASSLDYSGGSQAYNEQFF	TGTGCCAGCAGCTTGGACTATTCTGGCGGGAGTCAAGCCTACAATGAGCAGTTCTTC
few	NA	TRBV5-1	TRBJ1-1	CASSFLSGDGTEAFF	TGCGCCAGCAGCTTCCTCTCAGGGGATGGCACTGAAGCTTTCTTT
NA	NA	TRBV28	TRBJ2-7	CASSLSSSVLSYEQYF	TGTGCCAGCAGTTTATCGTCCTCGGTTCTGTCCTACGAGCAGTACTTC
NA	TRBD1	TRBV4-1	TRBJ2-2	CASSLGQEAGELFF	TGCGCCAGCAGCCTGGGACAGGAAGCCGGGGAGCTGTTTTTT
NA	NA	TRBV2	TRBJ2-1	CASSVVGGTYNEQFF	TGTGCCAGCAGTGTTGTAGGGGGTACCTACAATGAGCAGTTCTTC
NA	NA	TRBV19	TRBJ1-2	CASSIGTVYGYTF	TGTGCCAGTAGTATAGGAACGGTCTATGGCTACACCTTC
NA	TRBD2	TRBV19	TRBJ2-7	CASSRGSGTTYEQYF	TGTGCCAGTAGTAGGGGTAGCGGGACCACCTACGAGCAGTACTTC
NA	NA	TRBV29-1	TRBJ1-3	CSVGLQAGNTIYF	TGCAGCGTTGGTCTCCAGGCTGGAAACACCATATATTTT
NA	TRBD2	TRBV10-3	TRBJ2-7	CAIRGGYEQYF	TGTGCCATCAGGGGGGGGTACGAGCAGTACTTC
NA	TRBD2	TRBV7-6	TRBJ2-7	CASSLGAGGRDEQYF	TGTGCCAGCAGCTTAGGGGCGGGAGGGAGGGACGAGCAGTACTTC
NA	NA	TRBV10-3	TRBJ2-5	CAISGLGGETQYF	TGTGCCATCAGTGGGCTAGGCGGAGAGACCCAGTACTTC
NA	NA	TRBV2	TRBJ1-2	CASSEHGGTVGYTF	TGTGCCAGCAGTGAACATGGCGGAACGGTGGGCTACACCTTC
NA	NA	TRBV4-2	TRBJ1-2	CASSQELQGIDYGYTF	TGTGCCAGCAGCCAAGAGTTGCAGGGAATCGACTATGGCTACACCTTC
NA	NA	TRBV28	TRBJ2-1	CASTGTLMNEQFF	TGTGCCAGCACCGGGACTCTGATGAATGAGCAGTTCTTC
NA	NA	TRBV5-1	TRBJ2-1	CASTWDIWNEQFF	TGCGCCAGCACATGGGACATATGGAATGAGCAGTTCTTC
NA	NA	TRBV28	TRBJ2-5	CASSLSGQETQYF	TGTGCCAGCAGTTTAAGTGGCCAGGAGACCCAGTACTTC
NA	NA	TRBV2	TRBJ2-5	CASSERGAGYAGETQYF	TGTGCCAGCAGTGAAAGAGGAGCGGGCTACGCCGGGGAGACCCAGTACTTC
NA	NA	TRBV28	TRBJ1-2	CASSSPTLARWGGYTF	TGTGCCAGCAGTTCTCCGACCCTCGCTAGGTGGGGCGGCTACACCTTC
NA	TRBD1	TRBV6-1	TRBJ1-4	CASSEGGTGEKLFF	TGTGCCAGCAGTGAAGGAGGGACAGGGGAAAAACTGTTTTTT
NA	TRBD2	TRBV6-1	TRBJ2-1	CASGETSGGGDEQFF	TGTGCCAGCGGTGAAACTAGCGGGGGGGGAGATGAGCAGTTCTTC